This TCR beta chain was sequenced during a study of cytomegalovirus exposure and HLA in healthy donors listed by TCRdb under 2017. Notes on the research overall: An earlier analysis of approximately 640 of the donors reported approximately 300 Gb of sequence data and approximately 110 million unique TCR beta sequences from 150 million to 200 million T cells. Roughly 300 gigabases of sequencing data and approximately 91 million unique TCR sequences made up an early release that covered 640 HLA-typed donors. Of the approximately 400 genotyped donors, about 80% fell in the genetic ancestry cluster associated with self-reported Caucasian donors. The study aimed to test whether cataloging public T cell receptors could reveal signatures of past pathogen exposure. Using immunosequencing, the study profiled T cell repertoires from fewer than 850 subjects and related those repertoires to cytomegalovirus serostatus. Along with the 666-subject first cohort, a separate validation cohort of more than 90 different subjects was used. The study combined high-throughput TCR immunosequencing, statistical association of individual TCRs with disease status, and machine learning to predict cytomegalovirus infection status. A later analysis re-analyzed previously published TCR beta repertoires from roughly 600 donors and added high-resolution HLA genotyping to study TCR occurrence patterns. Rather than using new phenotypic data, the later analysis identified candidate immune exposures from TCR beta sequences and from how often those sequences occurred across donors. In an earlier analysis of several hundred of the donors, high-throughput TCR beta sequencing was used to judge whether each TCR beta V gene segment behaved as functional or pseudogenic. Donor age, sex, ethnicity and CMV serostatus were compiled together with the repertoire data. A later genetic analysis used genome-wide SNP genotypes for about three fifths of the 666 donors, treating that subset as a discovery cohort. Every repertoire in the discovery cohort had been generated on one and the same sequencing platform. Class I and class II HLA loci were covered by the typing at four-digit resolution. Typing coverage differed by locus: A, B, C, DRB1 and DQB1 were typed in about 620-630 donors, DQA1 in about 560, DPA1 in approximately 600, and DPB1 in approximately 450. Because of strong linkage in the cohort, roughly five DR-DQ haplotypes were treated as single units for association and clustering. Across under 500 genotyped donors of the cohort, an average of roughly 200,000 unique TCR beta nucleotide sequences per donor were sequenced, and approximately 19% of those sequences were non-productive. Beyond this particular receptor, the publication reports: A further reported finding was that TCR beta sequences accurately predicted the HLA-A and HLA-B alleles for most subjects in the first cohort. In a later analysis, TCR association rates were found to vary across HLA loci, with the most associated TCRs seen for DRB1 alleles and the fewest for HLA-C alleles. In a later analysis, several top co-occurrence clusters were reported to appear linked to parvovirus B19, influenza, CMV and Epstein-Barr virus. Because some donors lacked HLA typing at each locus, the association tests relied only on the typed subset. Sequencing depth was assumed to be roughly uniform across donors in the presence/absence analyses, though that assumption may not hold. Most CMV-associated TCR beta chains appeared to be HLA-restricted in a later analysis, and the HLA associations seemed to be driven largely by CMV exposure. Because the 87-base-pair reads could not distinguish some IMGT-functional V segments, including TRBV6-2 and TRBV6-3, those segments were excluded. The authors suggested that the approach could potentially be extended to other disease states and immunological phenotypes. Only TCR beta chains were sequenced in this cohort, and the absence of alpha or paired-chain data limited detectable features. The study listed 150 to 200 TCR beta chains as associated with cytomegalovirus. An association between a missense DCLRE1C variant and V-gene and J-gene trimming of TCR beta chains was found in a later genetic analysis and replicated in an independent cohort. A cluster of highly shared sequence variants was judged likely to be a technical artifact of the sequencing pipeline. Cytomegalovirus status was reported to be diagnosed by the classifier with high specificity and sensitivity in both the original and validation cohorts. In an earlier analysis of approximately 590 of the donors, most TCR beta V segments were observed in productive rearrangements about 90% or about 30% of the time, broadly matching IMGT annotations. When HLA alleles, especially DR and DQ, strongly co-occurred, attributing TCR associations to individual alleles was difficult. Compared with the roughly 720-donor mean, donors in an Asian-associated ancestry cluster had fewer N-insertions in productive TCRs, according to a later genetic analysis. Compared with equally common non-associated chains, HLA-associated TCR beta chains in a later analysis were more clonally expanded and had lower generation probabilities. Linkage disequilibrium might explain the correlated functional status among segregating V segments, but an unknown experimental factor could not be excluded. The earlier analysis of 587 of the donors excluded 15 to 20 rarely observed V segments, including chromosome 9 orphons, because counts were too low. A few of the identified cytomegalovirus-associated TCR beta chains were confirmed in vitro to be specific for cytomegalovirus antigens. Most TCR sequences were seen in very few donors, while some public TCRs were found in many individuals. Immune exposure information for the cohort was limited to CMV serostatus. At a false discovery rate of 0.05, a later analysis linked some 17,000 TCR beta sequences to specific HLA alleles.

Turning to this clone: There is no known antigen for this receptor. No base quality information exists; no much larger clone differs at one position.

The cohort was made up of about 610 healthy bone marrow donors. Cohort members were all nominally healthy when sampled, although unrecorded immune exposures were likely present. The donor tested CMV seronegative and was one of the 352 seronegative cohort members. Each donor provided a peripheral blood sample, and peripheral blood mononuclear cells were used for TCR beta sequencing. The Qiagen DNeasy Blood Extraction Kit was used to extract genomic DNA from the blood cell samples. From the germline V gene (reference sequence), CDR1 is SEHNR and CDR2 is FQNEAQ. Trimming at the junction amounts to 5 bases on V and 0 bases on J, and the germline ends lie 14 bases apart. The CDR3 contains 16 residues, cysteine and phenylalanine counted. Only the CDR3 DNA stays, 48 bases, in frame from base 1. Preparation of the library involved the immunoSEQ multiplex PCR assay. For the multiplex PCR, a mixture combining 60 forward primers for TCR Vbeta segments and 13 reverse primers for TCR Jbeta segments was used. The CDR3 region of rearranged TCR beta genes was amplified from genomic DNA with a multiplex PCR assay. The amplified TCR beta libraries were sequenced on the Illumina HiSeq System as 87-base-pair reads. For the original study's pipeline: Across the roughly 670 repertoires, a later analysis counted roughly 84 million unique TCR beta chains, approximately 12 million of which were shared by at least two donors. A nearest-neighbor algorithm error-corrected the raw reads and collapsed the reads into unique sequences, merging closely related sequences to remove PCR and sequencing errors. CDR3 sequences were aligned to IMGT reference sequences to assign V, D and J gene segments. For a sequence to be retained, a match of at least six nucleotides to both a V gene segment and a J gene segment was required. Rearrangements were called productive when the CDR3 lacked stop codons and stayed in frame with V and J; all others were non-productive. Following IMGT convention, CDR3 was defined as the stretch from the second conserved V-encoded cysteine up to the conserved J-encoded phenylalanine. Sequences without an unambiguous match to a single V gene segment were excluded from the earlier analysis of several hundred of the donors. An earlier analysis of some 500 of the donors classified V segments as functional when productive rearrangements were above 56.7% and as segregating when the standard deviation between donors was above 5%. To diagnose cytomegalovirus status from the catalog of TCR beta chain sequences, a statistical classification framework was built. In a later analysis, V and J genes were assigned by comparing TCR nucleotide sequences against IMGT/GENE-DB human TR gene sequences. In a later analysis, CDR3 sequences and most-parsimonious VDJ recombination scenarios were assigned using the TCRdist pipeline. In a later analysis, every TCR beta chain was defined by the combination of its CDR3 amino acid sequence and its V-gene family, and reads without a unique V-gene family were dropped. In a later analysis, 450 to 600 highly shared, low-generation-probability nucleotide sequences were removed to address suspected cross-contamination and a sequencing artifact. A later analysis calculated a clonal expansion index for each public chain from normalized within-repertoire ranks of inferred template counts. A later analysis computed generation probabilities with a VDJ recombination model fitted to out-of-frame rearrangements, and checked the results against IGoR. In a later analysis, TCR-TCR, TCR-HLA and TCR-CMV co-occurrence was scored with hypergeometric tests, and a repertoire-size bias correction was applied to TCR pairs. A later analysis estimated false discovery rates by permuting HLA or CMV assignments 20 times. In a later analysis, co-occurring TCRs were grouped using DBSCAN, and TCRdist sequence similarity was added for clustering within HLA-allele-positive subsets. For co-occurrence clustering, repertoires with fewer than 30,000 or more than 120,000 public chains were excluded, along with five repertoires with anomalous nucleotide sharing. TCRdb obtained this table from immuneACCESS and retained in-frame rearrangements with V and J assigned. These tables miss some clones; where compared with another copy, unresolved V genes account for less than half of the shortfall, and the remainder is unexplained. V, J and clone size are taken as reported in that table, and D and trimming were inferred from the DNA itself. For this sample there are around 150,000 clones; 80% appear just once. The ten top clones hold approximately 5.1% of the sample.

This sequence uses TRBV7-9 and TRBJ2-1; the D gene is possibly TRBD1, with 5 bases matching. The sequence derives from a male donor in good health and CMV-seronegative. The source material was PBMCs. The CDR3 region reads CASSIPDSYSYNEQFF. The sequence in DNA is TGTGCCAGCAGCATACCTGACAGCTACTCCTACAATGAGCAGTTCTTC.